This TCR beta chain is from a study of CD4 T cells in relation to SARS-CoV-2 and coronaviruses. Before the COVID-19 pandemic, during about 2011-2019, CD4+ T cells were taken from unexposed donors. The cells were cultured for about ten days before CD4+ T cells were isolated. V gave up 1 base and J gave up 0 bases, with 24 bases separating them. This CDR3 contains 20 residues. Per the germline V gene, CDR1 is SGDLS and CDR2 is YYNGEE. This clone was recorded once. Its target is unknown. The repertoire was sequenced with immunoSEQ multiplex PCR; TCRdb's copy has only in-frame clones and lacks some. The table lists some 11,000 clones, roughly 82% of them singletons.

The chain recombines TRBV9 with TRBJ2-3; a possible D gene is TRBD2 (7 bases). This sequence originates from a human donor in good health. Input material: CD4+ T cells from PBMCs, cultured in vitro. This CDR3 reads CASSVSAMSRGAASTDTQYF. CDR3 bases: TGTGCCAGCAGCGTATCCGCGATGTCCCGGGGGGCGGCTAGCACAGATACGCAGTATTTT.